This T cell receptor (beta chain) was sequenced during a study of blood T cell repertoires in COVID-19. Study summary: The analysed material was cDNA or gDNA that came from T cells, B-cell-depleted T cells, or PBMCs.

Profiled with immunoSEQ multiplex PCR; TCRdb holds only in-frame clones, not every one. The sample consists of approximately 120,000 clones, 70% to 80% of them appearing once. The CDR3 loop spans 15 amino acids. Germline assignment: CDR1 MGHRA and CDR2 YSYEKL. Trimming left V 0 bases short and J 7 bases short, with 16 bases between. The TCR sequence derives from a human donor in a cohort sampled during active COVID-19. The rearrangement joins TRBV4-1 to TRBJ2-7; TRBD1 is a possible D gene (5 bases). Sequenced input: peripheral blood. The CDR3 DNA is TGCGCCAGCAGCCAAGAACCGACAGCCCCCCTAGAGCAGTACTTC. This codes for CASSQEPTAPLEQYF.